A single sample is the source of the 10 T cell receptor beta chains below, sequenced in a study of blood T cell repertoires in COVID-19. Sequencing was performed with immunoSEQ multiplex PCR; in TCRdb, only in-frame clones are kept and a portion is missing. The sample lists roughly 110,000 clones; 70% to 85% were seen once. The sequenced material came from peripheral blood. These receptors came from a woman in her sixties with acute or convalescent COVID-19.

The V and J genes are TRBV11-2 and TRBJ1-4, with D unclear. The germline V and J ends were trimmed by 5 bases and 8 bases, with 12 bases remaining between them. This CDR3 spans 13 amino acids. CDR1 SGHAT and CDR2 FQNNGV come from the germline V gene. CDR3 coding DNA: TGTGCCAGCAGCCCTAGTAGATTGGAAAAACTGTTTTTT. Encoded protein: CASSPSRLEKLFF.

The genes are TRBV5-5 and TRBJ1-1, with D possibly being TRBD1 (5 bases). Trimming cost V 0 bases and J 6 bases, with 18 bases left between them. The CDR3 consists of 16 residues. Germline-derived CDR1 and CDR2 are SGHKS and YYEKEE (reference sequence). The DNA of the CDR3 is TGTGCCAGCAGCTTGGCTTTCAGGGCAGGGCCCCCTGAAGCTTTCTTT. Translation gives CASSLAFRAGPPEAFF.

The chain links TRBV7-9 to TRBJ2-7, with TRBD2 identical over 16 bases. Per germline, CDR1 SEHNR and CDR2 FQNEAQ (reference sequence). CDR3 length equals 16 residues. Trimming at V came to 5 bases and at J to 6 bases, leaving 7 bases not matched to a gene. DNA of the CDR3: TGTGCCAGCAGCACTGGGACTAGCGGGAGGGCCTCCGAGCAGTACTTC. The encoded protein is CASSTGTSGRASEQYF.

The genes are TRBV10-3 and TRBJ2-3; 7 bases line up with TRBD1. Germline trimming cut 4 bases from V and 0 bases from J; bases unmatched to any gene: 7. The CDR3 runs to 16 residues. Germline V gene sequence: CDR1 ENHRY, CDR2 SYGVKD. The DNA of the CDR3 is TGTGCCATCAGTGTCACGGGACAGACTAGCACAGATACGCAGTATTTT. Its protein is CAISVTGQTSTDTQYF.

This clone was recorded once. The V and J genes are TRBV19 and TRBJ2-3; tentative D call: TRBD2 (7 bases). Trimming left V 6 bases short and J 5 bases short, with 21 bases between. This CDR3 has 16 residues. CDR1 and CDR2 (germline): LNHDA, SQIVND (reference sequence). CDR3 sequence reads: CASSVAMGGLKDTQYF. CDR3 bases: TGTGCCAGTAGCGTCGCTATGGGGGGGCTGAAAGATACGCAGTATTTT.

The chain uses TRBV7-2 and TRBJ2-2; 8 positions match TRBD2. With V trimmed by 0 bases and J by 4 bases, 7 bases remained unmatched. CDR1 is SGHTA, CDR2 FQGNSA, per germline. The CDR3 is 17 amino acids. The CDR3 DNA is TGTGCCAGCAGCTTAGCGCTCACGGGAGGGGGCACCGGGGAGCTGTTTTTT. This sequence encodes CASSLALTGGGTGELFF. The whole variable domain, remainder taken from reference TRBV7-2 and TRBJ2-2, is GAGVSQSPSNKVTEKGKDVELRCDPISGHTALYWYRQSLGQGLEFLIYFQGNSAPDKSGLPSDRFSAERTGGSVSTLTIQRTQQEDSAVYLCASSLALTGGGTGELFFGEGSRLTVL.

This chain uses TRBV12-3 or TRBV12-4 with TRBJ1-1, with D uncertain. V lost 7 bases, J lost 5 bases, and 8 bases lay in between. The CDR3 contains 11 residues. The CDR3 region has the DNA TGTGCCAGCACCGTTCGGACTGAAGCTTTCTTT. Its protein is CASTVRTEAFF.

This clone appeared a single time. The chain links TRBV5-1 to TRBJ2-5; a weak D match, TRBD1 (6 bases). Germline loops: CDR1 SGHRS, CDR2 YFSETQ. The CDR3 consists of 15 residues. The V end lost 4 bases, the J end lost 4 bases, and 17 bases lay between the germline ends. The CDR3 reads CASSLKTGTGETQYF. DNA for the CDR3: TGCGCCAGCAGCCTTAAGACAGGCACGGGAGAGACCCAGTACTTC.

The rearrangement links TRBV2 to TRBJ1-1, with D possibly TRBD1 on 5 matching bases. Germline V gives CDR1 SNHLY, CDR2 FYNNEI. V gave up 4 bases and J gave up 4 bases, with 13 bases separating them. The CDR3 spans 14 residues. The CDR3 DNA reads as TGTGCCAGCAGTGTTCTCTCGGGGGTCACTGAAGCTTTCTTT. Translated: CASSVLSGVTEAFF.

The chain carries TRBV29-1 and TRBJ2-7; maybe TRBD2 (5 bases). Germline CDR1 SQVTM, CDR2 ANQGSEA. The CDR3 is 13 amino acids. V lost 2 bases and J 2 bases, leaving 10 bases between the germline ends. This chain's CDR3 is CSVERTGTYEQYF. CDR3 nucleotides: TGCAGCGTTGAACGTACGGGGACCTACGAGCAGTACTTC.